Below, 19 T cell receptor beta chains from the same sample are listed, as sequenced in a study of blood T cell repertoires in COVID-19. Clones were read by immunoSEQ multiplex PCR, and TCRdb kept only the in-frame ones, dropping some. The table includes a few hundred thousand clones, roughly 84% detected once. The sequenced sample was peripheral blood. These receptor sequences come from a woman aged 40-49 years who had recovered from COVID-19.

This clone has a single count. The chain couples TRBV6-6 to TRBJ2-3; 14 nucleotides agree with TRBD2. The CDR3 sequence is 19 residues long. Unmatched junction bases numbered 10, after V lost 5 bases and J lost 0 bases. Germline V gene data show CDR1 as MNHNY and CDR2 as SVGAGI (reference sequence). The CDR3 loop is CASSLWGTSGGISTDTQYF. The CDR3 region has the DNA TGTGCCAGCAGTCTCTGGGGGACTAGCGGGGGAATCAGCACAGATACGCAGTATTTT.

The chain couples TRBV29-1 to TRBJ2-5; 9 bases agree with TRBD1. Looked up from germline, CDR1 is SQVTM and CDR2 is ANQGSEA. This CDR3 contains 13 residues. V lost 7 bases and J lost 5; bases outside the gene matches: 8. The CDR3 DNA reads as TGCAGCGCCGGATTAGACAGGGGGGAGACCCAGTACTTC. Protein sequence: CSAGLDRGETQYF. Drawing the rest from reference TRBV29-1 and TRBJ2-5, the complete variable domain is SAVISQKPSRDICQRGTSLTIQCQVDSQVTMMFWYRQQPGQSLTLIATANQGSEATYESGFVIDKFPISRPNLTFSTLTVSNMSPEDSSIYLCSAGLDRGETQYFGPGTRLLVL.

This clone came up once. J is TRBJ1-6 and V is TRBV7-2; 7 positions agree with TRBD1. This CDR3 contains 14 residues. Germline V gene data show CDR1 as SGHTA and CDR2 as FQGNSA. V lost 0 bases, J lost 10 bases, and 3 bases stayed unmatched. The DNA of the CDR3 is TGTGCCAGCAGCTTAGCGGCGGGACAGTCACCCCTCCACTTT. Residues: CASSLAAGQSPLHF.

This sequence joins TRBV14 and TRBJ1-2; a weak D match, TRBD1 (6 bases). V was pared by 4 bases and J by 0 bases, with 9 bases between. The length of the CDR3 is 14 residues. Germline-derived CDR1 and CDR2 are SGHDN and FVKESK. The CDR3 DNA reads TGTGCCAGCAGCCCGGACAGCACTAACTATGGCTACACCTTC. This gives the protein CASSPDSTNYGYTF.

CDR3 nucleotide sequence: TGTGCCAGCTCACCACCTGTTCCGGGTGGAAACACCATATATTTT. The encoded protein is CASSPPVPGGNTIYF. This chain connects TRBV18 to TRBJ1-3; D is ambiguous. Germline V gene sequence: CDR1 KGHSH, CDR2 LQKENI. Trimming removed 0 bases at V and 3 bases at J, with 9 bases between. The CDR3 extends over 15 amino acids.

J is TRBJ2-7 and V is TRBV28, with 11 bases aligning to TRBD1. Losses at the gene ends were 4 bases for V and 7 bases for J; bases not matched to a gene: 9. Germline lookup yields CDR1 MDHEN and CDR2 SYDVKM. The CDR3 has 15 amino acids. The CDR3 bases are TGTGCCAGCAGTTCCGGACAGGGGGCCTTCTGGGAGCAGTACTTC. This codes for CASSSGQGAFWEQYF.

This chain connects TRBV12-3 or TRBV12-4 to TRBJ2-2; TRBD1 is a possible D gene (5 bases). The V gene lost 6 bases and the J gene lost 6 bases, with 11 bases spanning the gap. This CDR3 has 13 amino acids. CDR3 nucleotides: TGTGCCAGCAGGGTAGGGGAAGCCGGGGAGCTGTTTTTT. It specifies CASRVGEAGELFF.

The chain uses TRBV4-1 and TRBJ1-1; tentative D call: TRBD1 (5 bases). CDR1 is MGHRA, CDR2 YSYEKL, per germline. The CDR3 length is 14 residues. Trimming stripped 1 base from V and 8 bases from J, with 14 bases between. CDR3 DNA sequence: TGCGCCAGCAGCCAAGTAGACACAGGCGGAGAAGCTTTCTTT. Protein product: CASSQVDTGGEAFF.

The V call is TRBV3-1 (or the pseudogene TRBV3-2), the J call TRBJ1-2; the match to TRBD1 covers 8 bases. The CDR3 length is 15 residues. Per the germline V gene, CDR1 is LGHDT and CDR2 is YNNKEL (reference sequence). V was clipped by 3 bases and J by 5 bases; unmatched bases: 8. The DNA of the CDR3 is TGTGCCAGCAGCCACTGGGACAGGCTGGAATATGGCTACACCTTC. Its protein product is CASSHWDRLEYGYTF.

The chain links TRBV29-1 to TRBJ2-7, with 7 bases lining up with TRBD2. Per the germline V gene, CDR1 is SQVTM and CDR2 is ANQGSEA. CDR3 length equals 12 residues. V was pared by 4 bases and J by 2 bases, with 2 bases of the junction left unmatched. CDR3 sequence (DNA): TGCAGCGTTGGGGACTATACCTACGAGCAGTACTTC. Its protein is CSVGDYTYEQYF.

This rearrangement joins TRBV3-1 (or the pseudogene TRBV3-2) to TRBJ2-3; weak D call: TRBD2 (5 bases). The CDR3 runs 14 residues. Germline loops: CDR1 LGHDT, CDR2 YNNKEL (reference sequence). V was clipped by 8 bases and J by 0 bases, with 12 bases between them. The DNA of the CDR3 is TGTGCCAGCCAGGACTCCGCTAGCACAGATACGCAGTATTTT. As protein: CASQDSASTDTQYF.

The chain combines TRBV4-3 with TRBJ1-1; 8 nucleotides align to TRBD1. CDR1 LGHNA and CDR2 YSLEER come from the germline V gene. The J segment lost 5 bases and the V segment lost 0 bases, leaving 14 bases of the junction unmatched. The CDR3 covers 18 residues. The CDR3 is CASSQEYTSGGAETEAFF. CDR3 coding DNA: TGCGCCAGCAGCCAAGAATATACGTCAGGGGGCGCGGAGACTGAAGCTTTCTTT.

This chain's CDR3 is CASSPPGENTEAFF. CDR3 coding DNA: TGTGCCAGCAGCCCGCCGGGGGAGAACACTGAAGCTTTCTTT. The chain employs TRBV11-2 and TRBJ1-1; the D gene is possibly TRBD1 (5 bases). Trimming removed 5 bases from V and 1 base from J, with 11 bases in between. Germline CDR1 SGHAT, CDR2 FQNNGV. The CDR3 loop spans 14 amino acids.

This sequence joins TRBV7-2 and TRBJ2-1, with 7 bases lining up with TRBD1. Unmatched junction bases numbered 9, after V lost 4 bases and J lost 0 bases. The CDR3 totals 17 residues. Germline V CDR1 and CDR2: SGHTA, FQGNSA. This CDR3 is CASSSSGTASSYNEQFF. The CDR3, as DNA: TGTGCCAGCAGCTCATCCGGGACAGCTAGCTCCTACAATGAGCAGTTCTTC.

This rearrangement joins TRBV6-5 to TRBJ1-1; the D is unclear. The CDR3 loop spans 14 amino acids. The germline V and J ends were trimmed by 6 bases and 3 bases, with 14 bases remaining between them. From germline, CDR1 is MNHEY and CDR2 SVGAGI. The CDR3 sequence: CASRAVVEDTEAFF. Here the CDR3 DNA reads TGTGCCAGCAGGGCAGTCGTAGAGGACACTGAAGCTTTCTTT.

Points on this clone: A much larger clone lies one base from this, so it may be a read error. At the DNA level, this CDR3 is encoded by other sequences in the same sample as well. This sequence joins TRBV6-6 and TRBJ1-1; D possibly corresponds to TRBD1 (6 bases). The CDR3 extends over 14 amino acids. Germline values: CDR1 MNHNY, CDR2 SVGAGI (reference sequence). Trimming took 3 bases from V and 0 from J, leaving 8 bases between them. The CDR3 spells CASSYQGMNTEAFF. The CDR3 DNA reads TGTGCCAGCAGTTATCAGGGGATGAACACTGAAGCTTTCTTT.

This sequence joins TRBV19 and TRBJ2-4; 8 bases match TRBD2. There are 15 residues in the CDR3. Germline trimming cut 5 bases from V and 0 bases from J; bases unmatched to any gene: 3. The germline CDR1 and CDR2 sequences are LNHDA and SQIVND (reference sequence). In DNA form, the CDR3 reads TGTGCCAGTAGTCGGGGGGGGCTAGCCAAAAACATTCAGTACTTC. Amino acids: CASSRGGLAKNIQYF.

The chain uses TRBV4-3 and TRBJ1-3; D remains unclear. Trimming removed 0 bases from V and 2 bases from J, with 11 bases in between. The CDR3 contains 16 residues. Germline V lookup: CDR1 LGHNA, CDR2 YSLEER. The CDR3 sequence is CASSQESTVPGNTIYF. The CDR3 DNA sequence: TGCGCCAGCAGCCAAGAGTCAACAGTGCCTGGAAACACCATATATTTT.

The chain is built from TRBV2 and TRBJ1-4; maybe TRBD1 (6 bases). The germline gives CDR1 SNHLY, CDR2 FYNNEI. The CDR3 totals 14 residues. Trimming removed 6 bases at V and 8 bases at J, with 16 bases between. CDR3 sequence (DNA): TGTGCCAGCAGCGGCAGGGGTTTCCGGGAAAAACTGTTTTTT. Its protein is CASSGRGFREKLFF. Full variable domain (missing parts from reference TRBV2 and TRBJ1-4): EPEVTQTPSHQVTQMGQEVILRCVPISNHLYFYWYRQILGQKVEFLVSFYNNEISEKSEIFDDQFSVERPDGSNFTLKIRSTKLEDSAMYFCASSGRGFREKLFFGSGTQLSVL.